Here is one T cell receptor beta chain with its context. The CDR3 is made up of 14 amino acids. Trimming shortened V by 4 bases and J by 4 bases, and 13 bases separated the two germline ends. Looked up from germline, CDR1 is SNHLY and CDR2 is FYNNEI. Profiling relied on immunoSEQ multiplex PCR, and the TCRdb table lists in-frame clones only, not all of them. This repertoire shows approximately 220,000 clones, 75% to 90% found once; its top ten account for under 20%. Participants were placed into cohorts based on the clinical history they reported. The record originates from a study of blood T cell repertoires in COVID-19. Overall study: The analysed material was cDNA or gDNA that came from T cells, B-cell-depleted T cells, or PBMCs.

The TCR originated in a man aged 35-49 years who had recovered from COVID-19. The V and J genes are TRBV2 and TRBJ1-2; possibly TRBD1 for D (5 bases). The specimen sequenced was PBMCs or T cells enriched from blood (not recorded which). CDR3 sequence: CASSGRGQTYGYTF. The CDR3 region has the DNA TGTGCCAGCAGTGGTAGGGGCCAAACCTATGGCTACACCTTC.